The source of this TCR beta chain is a study of human T cells and chemical hapten exposure (dated by TCRdb to 2020 to 2022). At the level of the whole study: For sensitization, 2% DPC in acetone was applied to an approximately 2 cm by approximately 2 cm area of upper inner arm skin. Weekly therapeutic DPC doses were additionally applied to the scalp of patients throughout the approximately 25-week study period. The libraries were sequenced as a pool, and the TCR yield per sample differed mostly because of small variations in library volumes within the pool. Peripheral blood TCR repertoire changes were tracked in vivo in alopecia patients during primary and secondary sensitization to the hapten diphenylcyclopropenone (DPC). Patch testing was performed on the upper back with Finn chambers containing 0.01% DPC, and the patch tests were scored after 6 days according to International Contact Dermatitis Research Group standards. Blood was sampled from patients pre-sensitization (week 0) and at 2, 6 and about 24 weeks after DPC sensitization. Alopecia areata with under or over 50% scalp involvement, alopecia totalis and alopecia universalis were represented in the patient cohort, which was mostly female. Approximately 28 alopecia patients gave blood for TCR sequencing at one to four time points (pre-sensitization, 2, 6 and 24 weeks).

Details on this clonotype: What antigen it recognizes has not been identified. Base qualities are not recorded, but no much larger clone differs from it by a single base.

The full study reports these points: Because every patient had alopecia, a presumed autoimmune disease, the patients' immune response might differ from that of healthy individuals. Patch test score was positively correlated with the number of PT1 expanded TCRs, with significance at thresholds 8, 16 and 32 but not at 4. The number of TCRs above 1 in 1000 frequency did not change with DPC sensitization; there was no evidence of global repertoire structure alterations. Expanded TCRs formed significantly more large CDR3 similarity clusters than pre-sensitization or healthy control sets, consistent with antigen-driven responses. Repeated subsampling changed both the strength of the expansion versus patch-test correlation and the threshold at which that correlation became significant.

The time point label on this specimen signifies: pre-sensitization, week 0. Interpreted using the paper, the treatment or condition label stands for: therapeutic diphenylcyclopropenone sensitization with weekly scalp DPC. Blood at each patch-test visit was drawn before the patch test was applied. Patients were considered eligible if aged 18 to 70, diagnosed with alopecia and deemed suitable for DPC therapy, and patients were excluded if pregnant. Unfractionated whole blood was collected in Tempus Blood RNA tubes, and total RNA was extracted from that blood. Deletion took 3 bases off V and 9 bases off J, with a span of 11 bases between the germline ends. The germline V gene (reference sequence) provides CDR1 DFQATT and CDR2 SNEGSKA. From the cysteine up to the phenylalanine, the CDR3 has a length of 11 residues. Solely the CDR3 DNA is kept, with 33 bases framed from the first base. The method was RACE. Sequencing took place on a NextSeq 500. During library preparation, unique molecular identifiers were attached to individual cDNA molecules so that TCRs could be counted quantitatively and reproducibly. Both TCR alpha and TCR beta chains were sequenced from each blood RNA sample. The published analysis was carried out like this. The median number of TCRs per sample was some 100,000, ranging from 23,224 to 690,600. V, J and CDR3 annotation of the TCR reads was performed with the Decombinator software suite. For PS versus PT1 abundance plots, all samples were subsampled to the same number of TCRs (28,000). Expanded TCRs were defined as absent before sensitization and observed at least eight times at the 2-week time point. Clones were called with MiXCR by TCRdb after fastp trimmed the public reads at Q25, and only in-frame beta chains were retained. Each CDR3 protein appears once, grouped with its most common genes and DNA. TCRdb, rather than the study authors, made the V and J calls. This sample has some 70,000 distinct CDR3 sequences in its table, and roughly 9.7% of those were observed once. 4.5% to 6.5% of the sample comes from the top ten.

The sequence was collected from a woman in her forties or fifties with alopecia areata. Some clones in this sample may be carry-over from other donors' samples. The chain couples TRBV20-1 to TRBJ1-1, with no confident D gene call. The sequencing here drew on whole blood, taken in connection with sensitization to the hapten diphenylcyclopropenone (DPC). The CDR3 in this case is CSASTVTQAFF. The bases are TGCAGTGCTAGTACAGTAACCCAAGCTTTCTTT.